This TCR beta chain was sequenced during a study of early T cells in non-severe SARS-CoV-2 infection. Study overall: Bulk RNA taken from unsorted whole blood was sequenced, leaving chains unpaired.

The length of the CDR3 is 15 residues. CDR1 is MGHRA, CDR2 YSYEKL, per germline. Trimming cost V 1 base and J 0 bases, with 7 bases left between them. Study-wide findings and caveats: VDJdb-based matching was biased toward anti-spike CD8 responses and missed private and CD4 specificities.

Unique molecular identifiers were affixed to single, distinct cDNA molecules. TCRdb ran MiXCR on the 5' RACE reads and lists one entry per CDR3 protein. The sample lists more than 85,000 distinct CDR3 sequences, approximately 16% occurring once. In its sample, this clonotype was seen many times. What it binds is unknown. This specimen was whole blood, taken at baseline. The clonotype originates from an adult who was a healthcare worker with PCR-confirmed SARS-CoV-2 infection or an uninfected control (not recorded which). The gene calls are TRBV4-1 and TRBJ2-1; a weak D match, TRBD2 (5 bases). Here the CDR3 reads CASSQGGFSYNEQFF. DNA for the CDR3: TGCGCCAGCAGCCAAGGCGGGTTCTCCTACAATGAGCAGTTCTTC.